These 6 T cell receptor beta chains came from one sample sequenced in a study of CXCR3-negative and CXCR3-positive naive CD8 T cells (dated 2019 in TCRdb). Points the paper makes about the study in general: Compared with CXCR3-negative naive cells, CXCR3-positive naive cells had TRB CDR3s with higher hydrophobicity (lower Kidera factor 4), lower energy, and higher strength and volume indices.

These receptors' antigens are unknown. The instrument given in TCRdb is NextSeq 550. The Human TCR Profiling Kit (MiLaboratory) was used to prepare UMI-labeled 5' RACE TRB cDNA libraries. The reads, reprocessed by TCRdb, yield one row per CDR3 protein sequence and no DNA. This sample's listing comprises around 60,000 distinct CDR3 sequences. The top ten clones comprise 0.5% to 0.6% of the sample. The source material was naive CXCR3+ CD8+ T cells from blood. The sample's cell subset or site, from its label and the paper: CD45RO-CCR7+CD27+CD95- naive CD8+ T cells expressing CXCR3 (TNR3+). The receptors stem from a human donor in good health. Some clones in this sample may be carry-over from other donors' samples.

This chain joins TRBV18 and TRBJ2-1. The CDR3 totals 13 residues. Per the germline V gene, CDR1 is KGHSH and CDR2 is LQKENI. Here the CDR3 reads CASSQERYNEQFF.

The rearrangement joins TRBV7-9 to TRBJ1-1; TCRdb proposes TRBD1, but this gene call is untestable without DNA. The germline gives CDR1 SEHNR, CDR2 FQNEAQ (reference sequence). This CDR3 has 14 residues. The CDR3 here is CASSPPFGDAEAFF.

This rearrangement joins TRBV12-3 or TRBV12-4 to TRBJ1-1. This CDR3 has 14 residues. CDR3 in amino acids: CASSLVSGNTEAFF.

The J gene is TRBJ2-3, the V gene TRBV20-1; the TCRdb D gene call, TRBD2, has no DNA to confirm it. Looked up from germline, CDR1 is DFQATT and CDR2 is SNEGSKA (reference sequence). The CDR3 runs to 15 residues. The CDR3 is CSARNLAGVTDTQYF.

This chain's CDR3 is CASSPGGDNYGYTF. This chain links TRBV18 with TRBJ1-2. From germline, CDR1 is KGHSH and CDR2 LQKENI. This CDR3 contains 14 residues.

The CDR3 loop reads CASSFSTRYEQYF. The genes are TRBV7-9 and TRBJ2-7. This CDR3 is built from 13 residues. Per germline, CDR1 SEHNR and CDR2 FQNEAQ (reference sequence).